This T cell receptor beta chain is from a study of T cells in Graves' hyperthyroidism and ophthalmopathy. The V end was cut by 6 bases, the J end by 3 bases, with 20 bases between. CDR3 length: 17 residues. Germline assignment: CDR1 LGHNT and CDR2 FRNRAP. RNA transcripts served as the template for amplifying TCR beta CDR3 regions. The HTBI primer set served for first-round RT-PCR of the TCR CDR3. TCRdb recomputed calls from the multiplex PCR reads with MiXCR, one row per CDR3 protein. This sample has under 350,000 distinct CDR3 sequences, with roughly 23% found just once. In its sample, this clonotype was seen many times.

The sequence was obtained from a woman aged 50 to 60 with Graves' hyperthyroidism. Specimen: blood. The chain is built from TRBV12-5 and TRBJ2-2; D tentatively fits TRBD1 or TRBD2 (5 bases each). The CDR3 spells CASGIRDPLKDTGELFF. For the CDR3, the DNA is TGTGCTAGTGGAATACGGGACCCCCTGAAGGACACCGGGGAGCTGTTTTTT.